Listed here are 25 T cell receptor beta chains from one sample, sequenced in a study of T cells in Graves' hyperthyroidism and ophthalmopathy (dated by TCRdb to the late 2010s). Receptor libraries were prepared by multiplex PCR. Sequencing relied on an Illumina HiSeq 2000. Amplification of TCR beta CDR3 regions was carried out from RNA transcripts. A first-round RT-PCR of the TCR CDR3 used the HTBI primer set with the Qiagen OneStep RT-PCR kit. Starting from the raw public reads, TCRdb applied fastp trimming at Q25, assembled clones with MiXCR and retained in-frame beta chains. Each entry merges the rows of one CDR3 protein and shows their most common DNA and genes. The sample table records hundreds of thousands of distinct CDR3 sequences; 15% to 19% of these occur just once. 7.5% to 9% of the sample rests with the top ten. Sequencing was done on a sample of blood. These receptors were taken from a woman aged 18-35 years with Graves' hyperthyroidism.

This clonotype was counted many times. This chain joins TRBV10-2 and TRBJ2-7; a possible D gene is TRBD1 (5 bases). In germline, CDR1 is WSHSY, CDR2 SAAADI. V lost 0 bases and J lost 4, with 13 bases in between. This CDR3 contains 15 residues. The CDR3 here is CASSESYAKGYEQYF. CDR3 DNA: TGCGCCAGCAGTGAGTCCTACGCGAAGGGGTACGAGCAGTACTTC.

The CDR3 loop is CSVEGKRWGAAYEQYF. For the CDR3, the DNA is TGCAGCGTTGAAGGGAAGCGCTGGGGGGCCGCCTACGAGCAGTACTTC. This chain uses TRBV29-1 with TRBJ2-7; TRBD1 or TRBD2 may be the D gene (6 bases each). Germline loops: CDR1 SQVTM, CDR2 ANQGSEA. This CDR3 contains 16 residues. The V end was cut by 1 base, the J end by 2 bases, with 18 bases between.

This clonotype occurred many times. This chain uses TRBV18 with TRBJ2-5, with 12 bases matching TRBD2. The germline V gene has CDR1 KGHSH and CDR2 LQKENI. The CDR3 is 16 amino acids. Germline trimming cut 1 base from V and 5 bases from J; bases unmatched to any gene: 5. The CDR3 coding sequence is TGTGCCAGCTCACCACTCGGACTAGCGGGACGGGAGACCCAGTACTTC. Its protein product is CASSPLGLAGRETQYF.

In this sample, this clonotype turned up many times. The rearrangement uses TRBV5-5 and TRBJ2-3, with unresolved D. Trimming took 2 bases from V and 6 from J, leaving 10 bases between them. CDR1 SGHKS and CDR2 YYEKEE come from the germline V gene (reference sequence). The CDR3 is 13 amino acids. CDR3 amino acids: CASSFPAGDTQYF. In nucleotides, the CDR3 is TGTGCCAGCAGCTTCCCCGCCGGGGATACGCAGTATTTT.

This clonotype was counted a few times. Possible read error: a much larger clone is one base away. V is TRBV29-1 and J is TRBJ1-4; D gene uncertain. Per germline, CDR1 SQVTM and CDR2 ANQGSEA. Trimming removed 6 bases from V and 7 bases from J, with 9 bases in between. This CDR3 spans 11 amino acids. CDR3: CSVWAVEKLFF. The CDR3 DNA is TGCAGCGTATGGGCAGTTGAAAAACTGTTTTTT.

The CDR3 nucleotides are TGTGCCAGCAGCTACGGTAGCGGGAGTCCTAGCACAGATACGCAGTATTTT. It encodes CASSYGSGSPSTDTQYF. The rearrangement joins TRBV7-3 to TRBJ2-3; 9 positions match TRBD2. The germline V gene has CDR1 SGHTA and CDR2 FQGTGA. V dropped 4 bases and J dropped 0; count of bases not matched to a gene: 8. The CDR3 covers 17 residues. Variable domain in full (rest from reference TRBV7-3 and TRBJ2-3): GAGVSQTPSNKVTEKGKYVELRCDPISGHTALYWYRQSLGQGPEFLIYFQGTGAADDSGLPNDRFFAVRPEGSVSTLKIQRTERGDSAVYLCASSYGSGSPSTDTQYFGPGTRLTVL.

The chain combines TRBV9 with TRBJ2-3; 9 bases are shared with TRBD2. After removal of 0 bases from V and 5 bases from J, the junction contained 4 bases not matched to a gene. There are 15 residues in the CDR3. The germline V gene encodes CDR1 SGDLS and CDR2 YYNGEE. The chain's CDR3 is CASSVGGGAVDTQYF. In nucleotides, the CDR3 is TGTGCCAGCAGCGTAGGCGGGGGGGCCGTAGATACGCAGTATTTT. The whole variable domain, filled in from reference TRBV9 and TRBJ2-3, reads DSGVTQTPKHLITATGQRVTLRCSPRSGDLSVYWYQQSLDQGLQFLIQYYNGEERAKGNILERFSAQQFPDLHSELNLSSLELGDSALYFCASSVGGGAVDTQYFGPGTRLTVL.

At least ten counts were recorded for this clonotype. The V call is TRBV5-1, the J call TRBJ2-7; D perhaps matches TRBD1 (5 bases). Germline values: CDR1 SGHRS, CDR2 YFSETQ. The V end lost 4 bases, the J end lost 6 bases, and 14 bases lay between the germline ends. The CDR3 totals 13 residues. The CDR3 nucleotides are TGCGCCAGCAGCCTAACAGGCGTAGGCGAGCAGTACTTC. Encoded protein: CASSLTGVGEQYF.

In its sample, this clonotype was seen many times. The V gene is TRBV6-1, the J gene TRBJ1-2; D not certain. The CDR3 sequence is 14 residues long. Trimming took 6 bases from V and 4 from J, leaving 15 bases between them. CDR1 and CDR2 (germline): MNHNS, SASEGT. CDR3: CASRQLSGGYGYTF. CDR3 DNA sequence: TGTGCCAGCAGACAGCTATCGGGCGGCTATGGCTACACCTTC.

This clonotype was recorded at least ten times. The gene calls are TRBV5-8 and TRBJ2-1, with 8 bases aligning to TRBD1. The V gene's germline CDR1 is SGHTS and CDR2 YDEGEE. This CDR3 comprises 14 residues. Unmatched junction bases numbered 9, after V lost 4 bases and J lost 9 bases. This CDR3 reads CASSQYRGEVEQFF. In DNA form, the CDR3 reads TGTGCCAGCAGCCAGTACAGGGGGGAGGTTGAGCAGTTCTTC.

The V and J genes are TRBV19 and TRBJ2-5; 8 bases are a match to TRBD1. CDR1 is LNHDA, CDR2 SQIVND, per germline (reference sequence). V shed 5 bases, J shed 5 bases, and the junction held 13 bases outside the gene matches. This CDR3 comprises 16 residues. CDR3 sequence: CASSPSGGTGGETQYF. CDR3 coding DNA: TGTGCCAGTAGTCCCTCTGGTGGGACAGGAGGGGAGACCCAGTACTTC. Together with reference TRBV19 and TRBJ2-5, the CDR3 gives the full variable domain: DGGITQSPKYLFRKEGQNVTLSCEQNLNHDAMYWYRQDPGQGLRLIYYSQIVNDFQKGDIAEGYSVSREKKESFPLTVTSAQKNPTAFYLCASSPSGGTGGETQYFGPGTRLLVL.

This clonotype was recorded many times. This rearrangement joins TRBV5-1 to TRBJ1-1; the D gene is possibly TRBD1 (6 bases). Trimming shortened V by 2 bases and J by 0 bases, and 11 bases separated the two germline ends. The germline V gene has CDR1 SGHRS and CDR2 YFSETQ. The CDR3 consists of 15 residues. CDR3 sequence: CASSFLGAMNTEAFF. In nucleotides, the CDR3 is TGCGCCAGCAGCTTTTTGGGGGCCATGAACACTGAAGCTTTCTTT.

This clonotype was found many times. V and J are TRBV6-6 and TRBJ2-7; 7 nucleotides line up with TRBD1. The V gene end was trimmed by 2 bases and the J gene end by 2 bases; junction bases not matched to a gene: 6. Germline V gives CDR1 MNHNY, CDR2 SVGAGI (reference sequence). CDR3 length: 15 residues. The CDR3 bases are TGTGCCAGCAGTTACACAGACAGGGTGGCCTACGAGCAGTACTTC. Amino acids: CASSYTDRVAYEQYF.

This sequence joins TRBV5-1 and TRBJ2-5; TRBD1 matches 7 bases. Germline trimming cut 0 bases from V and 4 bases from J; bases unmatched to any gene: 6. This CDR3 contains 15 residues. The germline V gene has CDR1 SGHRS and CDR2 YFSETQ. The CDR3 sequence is CASSLVRGPGETQYF. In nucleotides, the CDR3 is TGCGCCAGCAGCTTGGTAAGGGGGCCCGGAGAGACCCAGTACTTC.

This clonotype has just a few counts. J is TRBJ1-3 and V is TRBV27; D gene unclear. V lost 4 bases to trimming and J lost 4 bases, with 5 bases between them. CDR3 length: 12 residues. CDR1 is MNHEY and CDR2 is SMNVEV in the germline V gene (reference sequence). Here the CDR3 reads CASSWGGNTIYF. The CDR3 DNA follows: TGTGCCAGCAGTTGGGGAGGAAACACCATATATTTT.

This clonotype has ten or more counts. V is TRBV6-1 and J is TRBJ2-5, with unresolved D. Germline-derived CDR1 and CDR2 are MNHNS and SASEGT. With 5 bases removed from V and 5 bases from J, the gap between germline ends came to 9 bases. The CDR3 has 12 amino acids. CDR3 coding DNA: TGTGCCAGCAGTACGGGTCGGGAGACCCAGTACTTC. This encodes CASSTGRETQYF.

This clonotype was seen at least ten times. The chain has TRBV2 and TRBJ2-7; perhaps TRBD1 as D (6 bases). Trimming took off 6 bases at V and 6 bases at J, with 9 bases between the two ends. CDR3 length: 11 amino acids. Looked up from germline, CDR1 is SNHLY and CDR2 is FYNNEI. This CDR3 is CASSGQREQYF. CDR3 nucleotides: TGTGCCAGCAGCGGACAGCGCGAGCAGTACTTC.

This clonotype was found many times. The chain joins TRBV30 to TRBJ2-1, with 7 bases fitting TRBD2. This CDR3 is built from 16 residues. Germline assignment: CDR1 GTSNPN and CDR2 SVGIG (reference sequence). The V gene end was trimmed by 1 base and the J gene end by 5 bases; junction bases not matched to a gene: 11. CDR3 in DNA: TGTGCCTGGAGTGCAAAAAGCGGGATCCGTAACAATGAGCAGTTCTTC. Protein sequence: CAWSAKSGIRNNEQFF.

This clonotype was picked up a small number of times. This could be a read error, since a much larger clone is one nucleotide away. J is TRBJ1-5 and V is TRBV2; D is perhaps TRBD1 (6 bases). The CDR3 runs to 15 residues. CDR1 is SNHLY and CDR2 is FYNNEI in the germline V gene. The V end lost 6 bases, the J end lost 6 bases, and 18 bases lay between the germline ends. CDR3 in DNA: TGTGCCAGCAGCCGGGAACGGGGGGCAGGTCAGCCCCAGCATTTT. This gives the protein CASSRERGAGQPQHF.

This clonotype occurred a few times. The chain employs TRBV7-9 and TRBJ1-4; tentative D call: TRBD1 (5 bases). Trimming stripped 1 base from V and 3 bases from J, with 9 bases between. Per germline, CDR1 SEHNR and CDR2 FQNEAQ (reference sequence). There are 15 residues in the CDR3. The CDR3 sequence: CASSLGSGPNEKLFF. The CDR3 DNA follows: TGTGCCAGCAGCTTAGGGTCGGGGCCTAATGAAAAACTGTTTTTT.

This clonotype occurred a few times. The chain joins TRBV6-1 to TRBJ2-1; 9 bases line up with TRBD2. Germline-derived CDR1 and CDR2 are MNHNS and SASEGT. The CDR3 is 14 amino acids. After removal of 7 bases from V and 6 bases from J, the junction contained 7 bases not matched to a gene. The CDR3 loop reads CASKGGGAFNEQFF. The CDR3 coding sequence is TGTGCCAGCAAGGGCGGGGGGGCGTTCAATGAGCAGTTCTTC.

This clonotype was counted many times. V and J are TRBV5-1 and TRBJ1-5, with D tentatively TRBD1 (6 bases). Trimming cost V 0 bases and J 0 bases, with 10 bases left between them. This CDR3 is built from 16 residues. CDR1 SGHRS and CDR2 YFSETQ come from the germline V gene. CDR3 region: CASSLVPGDSNQPQHF. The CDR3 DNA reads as TGCGCCAGCAGCTTGGTTCCAGGGGATAGCAATCAGCCCCAGCATTTT.

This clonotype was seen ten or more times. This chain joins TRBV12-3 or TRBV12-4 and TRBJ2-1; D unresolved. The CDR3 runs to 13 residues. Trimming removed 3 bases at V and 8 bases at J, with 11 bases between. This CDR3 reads CASSFRRYYEQFF. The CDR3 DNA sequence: TGTGCCAGCAGTTTTCGACGATACTATGAGCAGTTCTTC.

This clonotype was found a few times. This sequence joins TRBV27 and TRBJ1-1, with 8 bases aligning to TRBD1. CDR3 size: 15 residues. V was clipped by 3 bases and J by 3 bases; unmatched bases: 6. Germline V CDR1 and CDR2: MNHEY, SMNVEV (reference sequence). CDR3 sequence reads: CASSFYGQGHTEAFF. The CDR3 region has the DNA TGTGCCAGCAGTTTCTACGGACAGGGACACACTGAAGCTTTCTTT.

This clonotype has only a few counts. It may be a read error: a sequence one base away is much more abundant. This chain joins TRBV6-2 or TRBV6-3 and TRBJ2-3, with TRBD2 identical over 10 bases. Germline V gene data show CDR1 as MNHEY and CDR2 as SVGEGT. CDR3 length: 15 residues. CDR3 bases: TGTGCCAGCAGGCCACTAGCGGGGAGCACAGGTACGCAGTATTTT. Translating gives CASRPLAGSTGTQYF.